Sequencing of this T cell receptor (beta chain) was carried out in a study of technical replicates of blood from a few donors. CDR1 is SGHVS and CDR2 is FNYEAQ in the germline V gene. The ends lost 1 base at V and 7 bases at J; junction bases unmatched: 13. The CDR3 covers 18 residues. Assay: immunoSEQ multiplex PCR; the TCRdb copy retains only in-frame clones and omits some. The repertoire has tens of thousands of clones, over 90% of them found once; the top ten carry roughly 4.5%. The V and J genes are TRBV7-6 and TRBJ2-1, with TRBD2 matching over 10 bases. Sequencing input: PBMCs. The clonotype comes from a human donor in good health. Some clones in this sample may be carry-over from other donors' samples. The CDR3 sequence: CASSLEVRISGRRNEQFF. CDR3 coding DNA: TGTGCCAGCAGCTTAGAAGTCCGGATTAGCGGGAGGAGGAATGAGCAGTTCTTC.